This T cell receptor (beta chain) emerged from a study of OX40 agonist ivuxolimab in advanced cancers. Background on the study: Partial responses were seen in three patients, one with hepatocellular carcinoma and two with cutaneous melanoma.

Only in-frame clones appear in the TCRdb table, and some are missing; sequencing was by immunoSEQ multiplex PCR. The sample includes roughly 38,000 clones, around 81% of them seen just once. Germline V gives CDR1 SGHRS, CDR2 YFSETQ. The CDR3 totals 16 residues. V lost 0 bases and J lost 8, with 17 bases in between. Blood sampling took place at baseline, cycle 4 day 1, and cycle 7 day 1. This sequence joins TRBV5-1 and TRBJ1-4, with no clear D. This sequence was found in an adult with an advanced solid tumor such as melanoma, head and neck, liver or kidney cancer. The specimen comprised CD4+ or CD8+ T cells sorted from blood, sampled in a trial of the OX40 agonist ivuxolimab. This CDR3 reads CASSLGAVSRGEKLFF. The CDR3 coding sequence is TGCGCCAGCAGCTTGGGAGCAGTCAGTCGAGGGGAAAAACTGTTTTTT. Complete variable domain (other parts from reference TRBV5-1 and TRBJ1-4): KAGVTQTPRYLIKTRGQQVTLSCSPISGHRSVSWYQQTPGQGLQFLFEYFSETQRNKGNFPGRFSGRQFSNSRSEMNVSTLELGDSALYLCASSLGAVSRGEKLFFGSGTQLSVL.